This T cell receptor beta chain was captured in a study of vaccination effects on CD4 cells after COVID-19. Notes on the study in general: Marked clonal contraction of both clone types appeared late after vaccination. Convalescent patients were few in the study, and early post-infection timepoints were absent.

Clones were read by immunoSEQ multiplex PCR, and TCRdb kept only the in-frame ones, dropping some. The table has tens of thousands of clones, over 65% seen once. Germline CDR1 LNHDA, CDR2 SQIVND (reference sequence). The CDR3 is 16 amino acids. Trimming left V 0 bases short and J 2 bases short, with 12 bases between. CD4+ T cells specific for antigen were expanded with viral peptide pools by the ViraFEST assay before sequencing. Between days 10 and 11 of culture, CD4+ T cells were separated out. In the vaccine recipients, nucleocapsid antibodies were negative and there was no prior SARS-CoV-2 infection. IL-2 medium supplanted half the medium on days 3 and 7. With respect to this clone: What it binds is unknown.

This chain uses TRBV19 with TRBJ2-3; no definite D call. The sequences come from CD4+ T cells from PBMCs cultured with HCoV-OC43 spike peptides, collected before COVID-19 vaccination. Sample subset: HCoV-OC43 spike overlapping peptide pool stimulation. The TCR comes from a human donor who received a COVID-19 vaccine. The CDR3 reads CASSIDGHPATDTQYF. Here the CDR3 DNA reads TGTGCCAGTAGTATAGATGGGCACCCGGCCACAGATACGCAGTATTTT. Variable domain in full (rest from reference TRBV19 and TRBJ2-3): DGGITQSPKYLFRKEGQNVTLSCEQNLNHDAMYWYRQDPGQGLRLIYYSQIVNDFQKGDIAEGYSVSREKKESFPLTVTSAQKNPTAFYLCASSIDGHPATDTQYFGPGTRLTVL.